Detailed here is one T cell receptor (beta chain). The sample belongs to a study of blood T cell repertoires in COVID-19. As for the study in general: Donors in the United States, Italy and Spain gave samples during acute or convalescent COVID-19. In each case, the material was cDNA or gDNA derived from T cells, B-cell-depleted T cells, or PBMCs.

The data were produced by immunoSEQ multiplex PCR, yet TCRdb's version contains in-frame clones alone and is incomplete. This table holds about 260,000 clones, 80% to 90% found once. The CDR3 totals 13 residues. The germline V gene has CDR1 MGHRA and CDR2 YSYEKL. Between the trimmed V and J ends, which lost 0 bases and 6 bases, there was a span of 9 bases. Ages ranged from about 18 to 89 years, with residence in about 23 US areas. The TCR comes from a man in his fifties or sixties who had been exposed to COVID-19. The chain uses TRBV4-1 and TRBJ2-7, with a tentative D call TRBD1 (5 bases). Sequences were obtained from PBMCs or T cells enriched from blood (not recorded which). For the CDR3, the DNA is TGCGCCAGCAGCCAAGATGGGGCAAGCGAGCAGTACTTC. Amino acid sequence: CASSQDGASEQYF.